This TCR beta chain is drawn from a study of blood T cell repertoires in COVID-19. The CDR3 sequence is 15 residues long. The ends lost 1 base at V and 4 bases at J; junction bases unmatched: 6. The V gene's germline CDR1 is SGHNT and CDR2 YYREEE (reference sequence). Per the study methods: Nucleated cell counts were estimated from reference gene primer amplification. Produced via immunoSEQ multiplex PCR; TCRdb's table is partial and in-frame only. The D gene and trimming were derived from the DNA, and the V and J assignments and clone size from that table. The sample includes about 150,000 clones, 84% seen only once; the top ten take 44%.

The V and J genes are TRBV5-4 and TRBJ1-2; 8 bases are shared with TRBD1. Sequencing used peripheral blood. The receptor comes from a human donor in a cohort sampled during active COVID-19. CDR3 bases: TGTGCCAGCAGCTTGATACAGGGGGTATCCTATGGCTACACCTTC. Its protein product is CASSLIQGVSYGYTF.